This TCR beta chain appears in the sequencing data of a study of memory CD4+ T cells and cytomegalovirus serostatus. Study conclusions and caveats: A US-trained random forest predicted CMV serostatus with median AUC around 0.92.

Germline V gene lookup returns CDR1 LNHDA and CDR2 SQIVND (reference sequence). The CDR3 is made up of 13 amino acids. The V end lost 4 bases, the J end lost 4 bases, and 9 bases lay between the germline ends. This clone has more than one count but fewer than ten. Its target is unknown. Sequencing was performed with immunoSEQ multiplex PCR; in TCRdb, only in-frame clones are kept and a portion is missing. The sample lists about 73,000 clones, just under 80% seen once, with roughly 2.6% in the top ten. The sort gate was single viable CD3+CD4+CD8-CD45RO+ cells for memory CD4+ T cells. Donors' CMV status reflects serum IgG against pp150, pp28, p38, p52. Positive selection with CD4 microbeads enriched total CD4+ T cells.

The receptor's source is an adult in good health and CMV-seropositive. The V gene is TRBV19, the J gene TRBJ2-3; no clear D gene. The sequencing input was memory CD4+ T cells from blood. In DNA, the CDR3 is TGTGCCAGTAGTAATCTAGTAGCAGATACGCAGTATTTT. Translated, it gives CASSNLVADTQYF. Full variable domain (outside the CDR3, taken from reference TRBV19 and TRBJ2-3): DGGITQSPKYLFRKEGQNVTLSCEQNLNHDAMYWYRQDPGQGLRLIYYSQIVNDFQKGDIAEGYSVSREKKESFPLTVTSAQKNPTAFYLCASSNLVADTQYFGPGTRLTVL.